One sample yielded the 32 T cell receptor beta chains listed below, sequenced in a study of blood T cell repertoires in COVID-19. Profiled with immunoSEQ multiplex PCR; TCRdb holds only in-frame clones, not every one. This table holds fewer than 200,000 clones, approximately 79% found once. Source material: peripheral blood. All receptors come from a woman at least 80 years old with acute or convalescent COVID-19.

The chain is built from TRBV27 and TRBJ1-2; 8 bases match TRBD1. Germline CDR1 reads MNHEY; CDR2 reads SMNVEV (reference sequence). This CDR3 contains 14 residues. With 7 bases clipped from V and 4 bases from J, the junction kept 8 bases outside the gene matches. The CDR3 DNA reads TGTGCCAGCACCCAGGCAGGGGGCGCCTATGGCTACACCTTC. The encoded protein is CASTQAGGAYGYTF.

This chain connects TRBV9 to TRBJ1-1; 7 positions agree with TRBD1. Germline V CDR1 and CDR2: SGDLS, YYNGEE. The V gene end was trimmed by 3 bases and the J gene end by 10 bases; junction bases not matched to a gene: 12. CDR3 size: 14 residues. This CDR3 reads CASSGQGQSGPAFF. Here the CDR3 DNA reads TGTGCCAGCAGCGGACAGGGACAGTCCGGTCCAGCTTTCTTT.

The rearrangement links TRBV25-1 to TRBJ2-7, with D possibly matching TRBD2 (7 bases). The CDR3 runs to 15 residues. CDR1 is MGHDK, CDR2 SYGVNS, per germline. The V and J ends lost 5 bases and 4 bases respectively, with 18 bases between them. The CDR3 bases are TGTGCCAGCAGTACTGGGGGGGCGGTGGGTTACGAGCAGTACTTC. Residues: CASSTGGAVGYEQYF.

The chain has TRBV27 and TRBJ1-1; TRBD1 is a possible D gene (6 bases). Looked up from germline, CDR1 is MNHEY and CDR2 is SMNVEV (reference sequence). The V end lost 5 bases, the J end lost 4 bases, and 8 bases lay between the germline ends. The length of the CDR3 is 12 residues. DNA of the CDR3: TGTGCCAGCAGTAGAGGGGGCACTGAAGCTTTCTTT. This encodes CASSRGGTEAFF.

The chain couples TRBV18 to TRBJ1-1, with a weak D call TRBD1 (6 bases). The CDR3 sequence is 15 residues long. From germline, CDR1 is KGHSH and CDR2 LQKENI. V was trimmed by 0 bases and J by 5 bases, leaving 13 bases between them. The DNA of the CDR3 is TGTGCCAGCTCACCACCTAACAGGGCTCGGACTGAAGCTTTCTTT. Its protein product is CASSPPNRARTEAFF.

The J gene is TRBJ2-1, the V gene TRBV12-3 or TRBV12-4, with D maybe TRBD2 (6 bases). Between the trimmed V and J ends, which lost 6 bases and 12 bases, there was a span of 15 bases. This CDR3 region has 12 residues. The CDR3 loop reads CASSGTGRGQFF. In nucleotides, the CDR3 is TGTGCCAGCAGCGGGACTGGCCGGGGGCAGTTCTTC.

This chain's CDR3 is CASSQTGLTYEQYF. CDR3 sequence (DNA): TGTGCCAGCAGCCAAACGGGACTGACTTACGAGCAGTACTTC. V is TRBV7-9 and J is TRBJ2-7, with D maybe TRBD2 (6 bases). CDR1 is SEHNR, CDR2 FQNEAQ, per germline (reference sequence). The CDR3 is 14 amino acids. Trimming removed 5 bases at V and 4 bases at J, with 15 bases between.

This clone was detected a few times. The chain has TRBV29-1 and TRBJ2-1, with 10 bases identical to TRBD2. Germline CDR1 reads SQVTM; CDR2 reads ANQGSEA. CDR3 length: 15 residues. Germline trimming cut 7 bases from V and 6 bases from J; bases unmatched to any gene: 12. CDR3: CSAKPGTSDSNEQFF. Written as DNA, the CDR3 is TGCAGCGCCAAACCCGGGACTAGCGATAGCAATGAGCAGTTCTTC.

CDR3 nucleotide sequence: TGTGCCAGCAGTGACGGGACAGGCTCCTACGAGCAGTACTTC. Encoded protein: CASSDGTGSYEQYF. The chain has TRBV6-2 or TRBV6-3 and TRBJ2-7; 8 positions match TRBD1. V was pared by 5 bases and J by 0 bases, with 3 bases of the junction left unmatched. CDR3 size: 14 residues. In germline, CDR1 is MNHEY, CDR2 SVGEGT.

J is TRBJ2-5 and V is TRBV28; 9 bases are shared with TRBD1. With V trimmed by 7 bases and J by 5 bases, 8 bases remained unmatched. CDR1 and CDR2 (germline): MDHEN, SYDVKM. The CDR3 length is 14 residues. This CDR3 reads CASNPGTGIETQYF. Written as DNA, the CDR3 is TGTGCCAGCAATCCGGGGACAGGGATCGAGACCCAGTACTTC.

This sequence joins TRBV5-4 and TRBJ1-1; D call uncertain. The germline V gene has CDR1 SGHNT and CDR2 YYREEE (reference sequence). The CDR3 covers 13 residues. Trimming pared 1 base from V and 2 bases from J, leaving 6 bases between. The DNA for the CDR3 is TGTGCCAGCAGCTTGATAGCTAACACTGAAGCTTTCTTT. Translation: CASSLIANTEAFF. Using reference TRBV5-4 and TRBJ1-1 for the parts outside the CDR3, the full variable domain is ETGVTQSPTHLIKTRGQQVTLRCSSQSGHNTVSWYQQALGQGPQFIFQYYREEENGRGNFPPRFSGLQFPNYSSELNVNALELDDSALYLCASSLIANTEAFFGQGTRLTVV.

The chain combines TRBV7-8 with TRBJ1-5; D is uncertain. The CDR3 extends over 15 amino acids. Deletions cut 2 bases from V and 2 bases from J, with 10 bases between. Germline CDR1 reads SGHVS; CDR2 reads FQNEAQ. This CDR3 is CASSLLPSGNQPQHF. The CDR3 region has the DNA TGTGCCAGCAGCTTACTCCCCTCGGGCAATCAGCCCCAGCATTTT. The full variable domain, its missing parts supplied by reference TRBV7-8 and TRBJ1-5, is GAGVSQSPRYKVAKRGQDVALRCDPISGHVSLFWYQQALGQGPEFLTYFQNEAQLDKSGLPSDRFFAERPEGSVSTLKIQRTQQEDSAVYLCASSLLPSGNQPQHFGDGTRLSIL.

The chain joins TRBV30 to TRBJ1-1, with 8 bases lining up with TRBD1. Trimming cost V 5 bases and J 0 bases; bases outside gene matches: 8. The CDR3 is 15 residues long. The germline gives CDR1 GTSNPN, CDR2 SVGIG (reference sequence). CDR3 protein: CAWLGTGYMNTEAFF. CDR3 sequence (DNA): TGTGCCTGGCTAGGGACAGGCTATATGAACACTGAAGCTTTCTTT.

As to this clone: The junction differs from germline at one of its ends, possibly a read error. J is TRBJ1-5 and V is TRBV29-1; the D is unclear. The CDR3 sequence is 14 residues long. CDR1 is SQVTM, CDR2 ANQGSEA, per germline. This CDR3 reads CSVQENTVDQPQHF. The CDR3 coding sequence is TGCAGCGTTCAAGAAAACACAGTGGATCAGCCCCAGCATTTT.

This chain joins TRBV10-2 and TRBJ2-7; D gene ambiguous. V lost 1 base and J 3 bases, leaving 10 bases between the germline ends. Germline V lookup: CDR1 WSHSY, CDR2 SAAADI. The CDR3 has 14 residues. As DNA, the CDR3 is TGCGCCAGCAGTGAGTGGGCTAAGGACTACGAGCAGTACTTC. Amino acid sequence: CASSEWAKDYEQYF.

The chain links TRBV29-1 to TRBJ1-2, with 7 bases identical to TRBD1. The V gene's germline CDR1 is SQVTM and CDR2 ANQGSEA. V shed 6 bases, J shed 3 bases, and the junction held 7 bases outside the gene matches. There are 13 residues in the CDR3. CDR3 sequence: CSVDRTDYYGYTF. The CDR3 DNA is TGCAGCGTGGACAGGACCGACTACTATGGCTACACCTTC.

This chain connects TRBV9 to TRBJ2-2; the match to TRBD2 covers 10 bases. V shed 4 bases, J shed 4 bases, and the junction held 10 bases outside the gene matches. There are 17 residues in the CDR3. CDR1 and CDR2 (germline): SGDLS, YYNGEE. DNA for the CDR3: TGTGCCAGCAGCCCCCCTTTAGCGGGAGGAATCACCGGGGAGCTGTTTTTT. This encodes CASSPPLAGGITGELFF.

The genes are TRBV19 and TRBJ1-6, with D perhaps TRBD1 (5 bases). Trimming pared 3 bases from V and 11 bases from J, leaving 23 bases between. CDR3 length equals 17 residues. Germline-derived CDR1 and CDR2 are LNHDA and SQIVND (reference sequence). The CDR3 sequence is CASSIFLGQVGETPLHF. DNA for the CDR3: TGTGCCAGTAGTATCTTTTTGGGGCAGGTCGGAGAGACACCCCTCCACTTT.

This clone is a singleton in its sample. The chain couples TRBV29-1 to TRBJ1-1; a possible D gene is TRBD1 (5 bases). This CDR3 region has 11 residues. V was cut by 6 bases and J by 8 bases, with 13 bases left in between. CDR1 SQVTM and CDR2 ANQGSEA come from the germline V gene. The CDR3 DNA reads as TGCAGCGTGGGGGGGGTTATAGAAGCTTTCTTT. Translating gives CSVGGVIEAFF.

CDR3 nucleotide sequence: TGTGCCAGCAGTTTAGACAGGGCCCTCGGGTATGGCTACACCTTC. The encoded protein is CASSLDRALGYGYTF. The chain employs TRBV28 and TRBJ1-2; 7 nucleotides align to TRBD1. The CDR3 is 15 residues long. The germline V gene has CDR1 MDHEN and CDR2 SYDVKM. Trimming cost V 2 bases and J 5 bases; bases outside gene matches: 8.

The chain is built from TRBV4-3 and TRBJ2-1; the match to TRBD2 covers 10 bases. The J segment lost 9 bases and the V segment lost 1 base, leaving 12 bases of the junction unmatched. The CDR3 runs to 17 residues. Germline CDR1 and CDR2: LGHNA and YSLEER. The CDR3 spells CASSQGVGVAGGPEQFF. Here the CDR3 DNA reads TGCGCCAGCAGCCAAGGGGTTGGGGTAGCGGGAGGACCTGAGCAGTTCTTC.

This clone was counted only a few times. The chain couples TRBV27 to TRBJ1-5; TRBD1 matches at 12 bases. Germline V CDR1 and CDR2: MNHEY, SMNVEV (reference sequence). Trimming cost V 4 bases and J 4 bases; bases outside gene matches: 5. This CDR3 region has 16 residues. CDR3 DNA: TGTGCCAGCAGTTCGGGGACAGGGGGCCGAAATCAGCCCCAGCATTTT. Its translation: CASSSGTGGRNQPQHF.

For the CDR3, the DNA is TGCAGCGTCGTAGCACTAGCGGGAGACTACGAGCAGTACTTC. It yields the protein CSVVALAGDYEQYF. This chain uses TRBV29-1 with TRBJ2-7; 11 bases match TRBD2. The germline V gene has CDR1 SQVTM and CDR2 ANQGSEA. CDR3 length: 14 amino acids. Germline trimming cut 6 bases from V and 3 bases from J; bases unmatched to any gene: 7.

This rearrangement joins TRBV27 to TRBJ1-2; maybe TRBD1 (6 bases). Germline loops: CDR1 MNHEY, CDR2 SMNVEV (reference sequence). The CDR3 has 15 amino acids. V was cut by 2 bases and J by 7 bases, with 17 bases left in between. CDR3 sequence: CASSLRGTVRGGYTF. DNA for the CDR3: TGTGCCAGCAGTTTAAGGGGGACGGTACGAGGTGGCTACACCTTC.

This clone was seen more than once but under ten times. The CDR3 protein is CASSLEWAGNTGELFF. The CDR3 DNA is TGTGCCAGCAGCTTGGAATGGGCGGGGAACACCGGGGAGCTGTTTTTT. This chain connects TRBV5-4 to TRBJ2-2, with D possibly TRBD2 on 5 matching bases. The CDR3 loop spans 16 amino acids. V lost 0 bases, J lost 1 base, and 10 bases lay in between. From germline, CDR1 is SGHNT and CDR2 YYREEE (reference sequence).

The chain joins TRBV6-5 to TRBJ1-1; D not resolved. Trimming stripped 0 bases from V and 5 bases from J, with 10 bases between. Germline CDR1 and CDR2: MNHEY and SVGAGI. The CDR3 spans 14 residues. This CDR3 reads CASSYSAGRTEAFF. The DNA for the CDR3 is TGTGCCAGCAGTTACTCCGCGGGGAGGACTGAAGCTTTCTTT.

Only one count was recorded for this clone. This chain links TRBV27 with TRBJ2-7, with no clear D. V lost 4 bases to trimming and J lost 7 bases, with 17 bases between them. The germline V gene has CDR1 MNHEY and CDR2 SMNVEV (reference sequence). The CDR3 consists of 14 residues. The CDR3 here is CASSSPSMAWEQYF. The CDR3 DNA reads as TGTGCCAGCAGTTCCCCGTCAATGGCCTGGGAGCAGTACTTC.

This clone was detected only a few times. The rearrangement links TRBV5-6 to TRBJ1-1; 8 bases map to TRBD1. Trimming removed 0 bases from V and 4 bases from J; junction bases left unmatched: 2. The CDR3 totals 14 residues. Germline assignment: CDR1 SGHDT and CDR2 YYEEEE. CDR3 nucleotides: TGTGCCAGCAGCTTGGGACAGGGGCTCACTGAAGCTTTCTTT. This translates into CASSLGQGLTEAFF. The full variable domain, rest sourced from reference TRBV5-6 and TRBJ1-1, is DAGVTQSPTHLIKTRGQQVTLRCSPKSGHDTVSWYQQALGQGPQFIFQYYEEEERQRGNFPDRFSGHQFPNYSSELNVNALLLGDSALYLCASSLGQGLTEAFFGQGTRLTVV.

The chain recombines TRBV10-3 with TRBJ2-3; TRBD1 might be the D (5 bases). The CDR3 totals 16 residues. V was pared by 1 base and J by 2 bases, with 13 bases between. Germline CDR1 and CDR2: ENHRY and SYGVKD. CDR3 sequence reads: CAISEFPGGATDTQYF. The DNA of the CDR3 is TGTGCCATCAGTGAGTTTCCCGGTGGGGCCACAGATACGCAGTATTTT.

This sequence joins TRBV7-2 and TRBJ2-3; unclear D gene. The germline V gene encodes CDR1 SGHTA and CDR2 FQGNSA. The germline V and J ends were trimmed by 3 bases and 2 bases, with 3 bases remaining between them. The CDR3 length is 12 residues. In DNA, the CDR3 is TGTGCCAGCAGCTTTTACACAGATACGCAGTATTTT. This encodes CASSFYTDTQYF.

The rearrangement uses TRBV5-4 and TRBJ2-1; 11 bases match TRBD2. The germline V gene encodes CDR1 SGHNT and CDR2 YYREEE (reference sequence). The CDR3 runs to 14 residues. The trim removed 4 bases at V and 5 bases at J, leaving 2 bases unmatched. The CDR3 DNA reads TGTGCCAGCAGCAAGACTAGCGGGAACAATGAGCAGTTCTTC. Its translation is CASSKTSGNNEQFF. Drawing the rest from reference TRBV5-4 and TRBJ2-1, the complete variable domain is ETGVTQSPTHLIKTRGQQVTLRCSSQSGHNTVSWYQQALGQGPQFIFQYYREEENGRGNFPPRFSGLQFPNYSSELNVNALELDDSALYLCASSKTSGNNEQFFGPGTRLTVL.

The rearrangement joins TRBV12-3 or TRBV12-4 to TRBJ2-4; D possibly corresponds to TRBD1 (5 bases). The CDR3 covers 13 residues. Trimming shortened V by 1 base and J by 9 bases, and 10 bases separated the two germline ends. The CDR3: CASSLEGLIIQYF. DNA of the CDR3: TGTGCCAGCAGTTTAGAGGGGTTAATCATTCAGTACTTC.